Included here is one T cell receptor beta chain sequence, with context. The data stem from a study of blood T cell repertoires in COVID-19. Study at large: The United States, Italy and Spain were the sources of the acute and convalescent COVID-19 samples. T cells, B-cell-depleted T cells, or PBMCs supplied cDNA or gDNA.

The repertoire was sequenced with immunoSEQ multiplex PCR; TCRdb's copy has only in-frame clones and lacks some. The sample carries about 370,000 clones, more than 70% recorded once. Followed over time, Seattle patients had been enrolled while infection was active. The CDR3 totals 15 residues. With 4 bases clipped from V and 1 base from J, the junction kept 5 bases outside the gene matches. Per germline, CDR1 SGHNT and CDR2 YYREEE (reference sequence). This TCR was sampled from a woman aged 25 to 39 with COVID-19, enrolled during active disease. The chain joins TRBV5-4 to TRBJ2-3, with 8 bases that match TRBD1. Sequenced sample: peripheral blood. This chain's CDR3 is CASSNGQGGTDTQYF. The DNA of the CDR3 is TGTGCCAGCAGCAACGGACAGGGCGGCACAGATACGCAGTATTTT. Supplemented by reference TRBV5-4 and TRBJ2-3, the full variable domain reads ETGVTQSPTHLIKTRGQQVTLRCSSQSGHNTVSWYQQALGQGPQFIFQYYREEENGRGNFPPRFSGLQFPNYSSELNVNALELDDSALYLCASSNGQGGTDTQYFGPGTRLTVL.